This T cell receptor (beta chain) was sequenced in a study of technical replicates of blood from a few donors. TCRdb keeps only in-frame clones here, not all; method: immunoSEQ multiplex PCR. The sample includes approximately 50,000 clones, about 95% of them seen just once. Germline V CDR1 and CDR2: MDHEN, SYDVKM. This CDR3 is built from 16 residues. V lost 4 bases to trimming and J lost 3 bases, with 19 bases between them. The chain couples TRBV28 to TRBJ2-7, with D maybe TRBD1 (6 bases). This TCR came from a human donor in good health. Source material: T cells isolated from PBMCs. The CDR3 region has the DNA TGTGCCAGCAGTTATAACTTAATCGACAGGAACTACGAGCAGTACTTC. Protein: CASSYNLIDRNYEQYF.